This T cell receptor beta chain derives from a study of blood T cell repertoires in COVID-19. About the research overall: Samples came from the United States, Italy and Spain, spanning acute and convalescent COVID-19.

Germline assignment: CDR1 SGHVS and CDR2 FQNEAQ. The ends were cut back, 5 bases at V and 0 bases at J, with 5 bases in the middle. This CDR3 spans 12 amino acids. This clone has more than one count but fewer than ten. The repertoire was sequenced with immunoSEQ multiplex PCR; TCRdb's copy has only in-frame clones and lacks some. The sample has approximately 130,000 clones, about 74% seen once; the top ten hold approximately 8%. This chain connects TRBV7-8 to TRBJ2-7; D remains ambiguous. The sequencing sample was made of peripheral blood. This receptor was identified in a human donor in a cohort sampled during active COVID-19. Here the CDR3 reads CASSGGSYEQYF. The CDR3 nucleotides are TGTGCCAGCAGCGGCGGCTCCTACGAGCAGTACTTC. Supplemented by reference TRBV7-8 and TRBJ2-7, the full variable domain reads GAGVSQSPRYKVAKRGQDVALRCDPISGHVSLFWYQQALGQGPEFLTYFQNEAQLDKSGLPSDRFFAERPEGSVSTLKIQRTQQEDSAVYLCASSGGSYEQYFGPGTRLTVT.